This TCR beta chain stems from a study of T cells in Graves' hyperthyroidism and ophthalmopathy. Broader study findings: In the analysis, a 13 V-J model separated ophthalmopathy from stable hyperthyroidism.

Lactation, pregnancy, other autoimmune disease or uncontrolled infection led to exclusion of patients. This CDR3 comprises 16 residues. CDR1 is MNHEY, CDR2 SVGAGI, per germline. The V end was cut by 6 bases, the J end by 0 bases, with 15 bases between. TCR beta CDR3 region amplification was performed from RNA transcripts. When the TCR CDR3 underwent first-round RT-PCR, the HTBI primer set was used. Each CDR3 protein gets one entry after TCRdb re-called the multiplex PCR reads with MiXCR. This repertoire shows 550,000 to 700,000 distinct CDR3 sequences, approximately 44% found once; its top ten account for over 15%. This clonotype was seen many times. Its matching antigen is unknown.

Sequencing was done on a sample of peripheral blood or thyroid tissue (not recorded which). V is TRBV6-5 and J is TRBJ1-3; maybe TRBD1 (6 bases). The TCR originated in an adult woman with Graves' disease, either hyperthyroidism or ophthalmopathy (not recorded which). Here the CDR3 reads CASRIQGFISGNTIYF. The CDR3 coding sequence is TGTGCCAGCAGAATACAGGGTTTTATCTCTGGAAACACCATATATTTT.